This entry lists 21 T cell receptor beta chains sequenced from one sample in a study of shared clonotypes between healthy human individuals. This table comes from immunoSEQ multiplex PCR, and its TCRdb copy is limited to in-frame clones, with some not included. The sample gives 1.5 million to 2.5 million clones, roughly 95% of which show up once; less than 1.5% is in the top ten. Positively selected for CCR7, the CD45RO-negative cells used as naive CD8 cells excluded terminally differentiated effector memory CD45RA+ cells. Sequenced sample: naive CD8+ T cells sorted from blood. The receptor set was obtained from a man aged 18 to 35 in good health.

The rearrangement joins TRBV9 to TRBJ2-1; 9 nucleotides line up with TRBD1. After removal of 3 bases from V and 4 bases from J, the junction contained 11 bases not matched to a gene. The CDR3 has 17 amino acids. The germline CDR1 and CDR2 sequences are SGDLS and YYNGEE. The CDR3 here is CASSAISGTGYYNEQFF. DNA for the CDR3: TGTGCCAGCAGCGCGATTTCCGGGACAGGGTATTACAATGAGCAGTTCTTC.

The chain couples TRBV13 to TRBJ2-3, with 8 bases that match TRBD2. The CDR3 sequence is 15 residues long. The V gene's germline CDR1 is PRHDT and CDR2 FYEKMQ (reference sequence). V trimming: 4 bases; J trimming: 2 bases; junction bases outside the gene matches: 5. The CDR3 is CASSSGLAYTDTQYF. The CDR3 DNA sequence: TGTGCCAGCAGCTCCGGACTAGCCTACACAGATACGCAGTATTTT.

This clone has a handful of counts. The chain employs TRBV13 and TRBJ2-7, with D unresolved. Germline CDR1 and CDR2: PRHDT and FYEKMQ (reference sequence). The CDR3 runs to 11 residues. Trimming left V 1 base short and J 4 bases short, with 2 bases between. The CDR3 region is CASSLEYEQYF. CDR3 in DNA: TGTGCCAGCAGCTTAGAGTACGAGCAGTACTTC.

V is TRBV25-1 and J is TRBJ2-5; no clear D. Germline values: CDR1 MGHDK, CDR2 SYGVNS. CDR3 length equals 14 residues. V was pared by 0 bases and J by 4 bases, with 9 bases between. The CDR3 nucleotides are TGTGCCAGCAGTGAATATATGGTTGGAGAGACCCAGTACTTC. Translation: CASSEYMVGETQYF.

This clone was found once. The J gene is TRBJ2-5, the V gene TRBV7-9; D might be TRBD1 (5 bases). The CDR3 length is 15 residues. V was cut by 5 bases and J by 2 bases, with 15 bases left in between. Germline V gives CDR1 SEHNR, CDR2 FQNEAQ (reference sequence). The CDR3 DNA follows: TGTGCCAGCAGCCGAACGACAGCTGTACAAGAGACCCAGTACTTC. Its translation: CASSRTTAVQETQYF.

J is TRBJ2-5 and V is TRBV2; D is possibly TRBD2 (5 bases). CDR3 length: 13 amino acids. V lost 6 bases and J 4 bases, leaving 12 bases between the germline ends. The germline gives CDR1 SNHLY, CDR2 FYNNEI. The CDR3 spells CASREDQRETQYF. DNA of the CDR3: TGTGCCAGCAGGGAGGACCAGCGAGAGACCCAGTACTTC. The complete variable domain, with remaining parts taken from reference TRBV2 and TRBJ2-5, reads EPEVTQTPSHQVTQMGQEVILRCVPISNHLYFYWYRQILGQKVEFLVSFYNNEISEKSEIFDDQFSVERPDGSNFTLKIRSTKLEDSAMYFCASREDQRETQYFGPGTRLLVL.

The rearrangement uses TRBV27 and TRBJ2-1; D may be TRBD2 (6 bases). This CDR3 contains 15 residues. CDR1 MNHEY and CDR2 SMNVEV come from the germline V gene (reference sequence). V was clipped by 5 bases and J by 0 bases, with 11 bases between them. The CDR3 DNA reads as TGTGCCAGCAGTCATGGGACTCTCTCCTACAATGAGCAGTTCTTC. It encodes CASSHGTLSYNEQFF.

J is TRBJ1-1 and V is TRBV21-1; TRBD1 is the table's D call and was not checked against the DNA. TRBV21-1 is noted as a pseudogene. CDR3 length: 14 amino acids. The CDR3 nucleotides read TGTGCCAGCAGCAAAGCCAGGGGAAAGGCTGAAGCTTTCTTT. It codes for CASSKARGKAEAFF.

Regarding this clone: Within the sample, other DNA sequences also encode this same CDR3. V usage is TRBV4-1 and J usage is TRBJ2-7; D is uncertain. The CDR3 has 13 residues. Germline CDR1 is MGHRA and CDR2 is YSYEKL. The ends were cut back, 1 base at V and 3 bases at J, with 7 bases in the middle. The CDR3 DNA reads as TGCGCCAGCAGCCAAGTGGGTAGCTACGAGCAGTACTTC. Protein: CASSQVGSYEQYF.

The chain is built from TRBV5-6 and TRBJ2-7; no reliable D call. Germline CDR1 is SGHDT and CDR2 is YYEEEE. The CDR3 covers 13 residues. The germline V and J ends were trimmed by 2 bases and 4 bases, with 10 bases remaining between them. CDR3: CASSFGRNYEQYF. The DNA of the CDR3 is TGTGCCAGCAGCTTCGGCCGAAATTACGAGCAGTACTTC.

The J gene is TRBJ1-3, the V gene TRBV28; D call uncertain. The CDR3 loop spans 15 amino acids. Germline CDR1 MDHEN, CDR2 SYDVKM. V gave up 6 bases and J gave up 1 base, with 13 bases separating them. CDR3 in amino acids: CASRGGGESGNTIYF. In nucleotides, the CDR3 is TGTGCCAGCAGGGGCGGCGGGGAGTCTGGAAACACCATATATTTT.

With regard to this clone: The same CDR3 arises from other DNA sequences in this sample as well. This chain links TRBV7-9 with TRBJ2-5, with TRBD1 matching over 7 bases. This CDR3 is 14 amino acids long. Germline V lookup: CDR1 SEHNR, CDR2 FQNEAQ (reference sequence). The J segment lost 3 bases and the V segment lost 5 bases, leaving 6 bases of the junction unmatched. DNA of the CDR3: TGTGCCAGCAGCCAATCCGGGACAGAAGAGACCCAGTACTTC. Residues: CASSQSGTEETQYF.

V and J are TRBV7-9 and TRBJ1-1; the D gene is possibly TRBD1 (5 bases). This CDR3 comprises 15 residues. The germline V gene encodes CDR1 SEHNR and CDR2 FQNEAQ (reference sequence). Between the trimmed V and J ends, which lost 5 bases and 0 bases, there was a span of 13 bases. Written as DNA, the CDR3 is TGTGCCAGCAGCAAAGTTGGGGGAGTGAACACTGAAGCTTTCTTT. As protein: CASSKVGGVNTEAFF.

The rearrangement links TRBV6-1 to TRBJ1-3; TRBD1 is a possible D gene (5 bases). Trimming removed 1 base from V and 8 bases from J, with 12 bases in between. The CDR3 contains 14 residues. Looked up from germline, CDR1 is MNHNS and CDR2 is SASEGT. In nucleotides, the CDR3 is TGTGCCAGCAGTGAAGGTTCAGGGCGGGACACCATATATTTT. Translating it yields CASSEGSGRDTIYF.

This rearrangement joins TRBV2 to TRBJ2-1, with a tentative D call TRBD2 (5 bases). Trimming stripped 1 base from V and 5 bases from J, with 18 bases between. The length of the CDR3 is 17 residues. Germline CDR1 and CDR2: SNHLY and FYNNEI. The DNA for the CDR3 is TGTGCCAGCAGTGAAGGACGGGAATCGACCGAAAACAATGAGCAGTTCTTC. It is translated as CASSEGRESTENNEQFF.

V and J are TRBV13 and TRBJ2-5, with 10 bases identical to TRBD2. The CDR3 is 16 amino acids. The J segment lost 1 base and the V segment lost 4 bases, leaving 6 bases of the junction unmatched. Germline CDR1 reads PRHDT; CDR2 reads FYEKMQ (reference sequence). Written as DNA, the CDR3 is TGTGCCAGCAGCTCCGGACTAGCGGTACTCCAAGAGACCCAGTACTTC. Translating gives CASSSGLAVLQETQYF.

A remark on this clone: Other nucleotide sequences in the sample specify the same CDR3. J is TRBJ2-3 and V is TRBV5-4; D ambiguous. V was cut by 3 bases and J by 0 bases, with 2 bases left in between. CDR1 and CDR2 from the germline V gene are SGHNT and YYREEE (reference sequence). The CDR3 runs 12 residues. The CDR3 DNA reads TGTGCCAGCAGCTATAGCACAGATACGCAGTATTTT. The encoded protein is CASSYSTDTQYF.

The CDR3 DNA reads TGTGCCAGCAGCTTGGAGGGCAATGGCTACACCTTC. It yields the protein CASSLEGNGYTF. This chain joins TRBV5-5 and TRBJ1-2; D is unresolved. Germline loops: CDR1 SGHKS, CDR2 YYEKEE (reference sequence). This CDR3 is 12 amino acids long. The V and J ends lost 0 bases and 6 bases respectively, with 6 bases between them.

The chain carries TRBV7-6 and TRBJ2-7, with 7 bases aligning to TRBD2. The CDR3 totals 14 residues. The germline V gene encodes CDR1 SGHVS and CDR2 FNYEAQ. J was trimmed by 0 bases and V by 1 base; bases with no gene match: 0. The CDR3 nucleotides read TGTGCCAGCAGCTTAGGGGACTACTCCTACGAGCAGTACTTC. Its translation: CASSLGDYSYEQYF.

This clone came up once. Other DNA variants within this sample encode the same CDR3. V is TRBV27 and J is TRBJ2-5; weak D call: TRBD1 (5 bases). Germline CDR1 and CDR2: MNHEY and SMNVEV (reference sequence). The CDR3 runs to 13 residues. V dropped 3 bases and J dropped 2 bases, with 7 bases sitting between them. CDR3 coding DNA: TGTGCCAGCAGTTTGACAGTACAAGAGACCCAGTACTTC. As protein: CASSLTVQETQYF.

The rearrangement links TRBV4-3 to TRBJ2-5, with D possibly being TRBD1 or TRBD2 (5 bases each). The ends were cut back, 0 bases at V and 1 base at J, with 9 bases in the middle. The V gene's germline CDR1 is LGHNA and CDR2 YSLEER. The length of the CDR3 is 15 residues. The CDR3 bases are TGCGCCAGCAGCCAAGATTGGGGGATCCAAGAGACCCAGTACTTC. Protein: CASSQDWGIQETQYF.